Included here is one T cell receptor (beta chain) sequence, with context. Its target is not known. These data belong to a study of T cell repertoires in cytomegalovirus infection. Germline trimming cut 6 bases from V and 5 bases from J; bases unmatched to any gene: 6. The CDR3 totals 14 residues. The germline gives CDR1 MNHNY, CDR2 SVGAGI (reference sequence). TCRdb called the reads again in MiXCR, with one record for every CDR3 protein. The table includes hundreds of thousands of distinct CDR3 sequences, 32% detected once. The starting material was cultured CD8+ T cells from PBMCs, obtained from culture after CMV antigen stimulation. This receptor was taken from a human donor in good health (CMV status not recorded). Some clones in this sample may be carry-over from other donors' samples. The V call is TRBV6-6, the J call TRBJ2-5; 10 positions agree with TRBD2. CDR3 protein: CASSLLAGWETQYF. As DNA, the CDR3 is TGTGCCAGCAGCCTACTAGCGGGGTGGGAGACCCAGTACTTC.